The TCR beta chain described here comes from a study of control samples from healthy donors and cancer patients. V gave up 0 bases and J gave up 7 bases; unmatched junction bases: 3. The CDR3 consists of 16 residues. The germline gives CDR1 LGHDT, CDR2 YNNKEL (reference sequence). Profiling relied on immunoSEQ multiplex PCR, and the TCRdb table lists in-frame clones only, not all of them. The sample contains 150,000 to 180,000 clones, over 90% of which appear only once. The chain is built from TRBV3-1 (or the pseudogene TRBV3-2) and TRBJ2-1; TRBD2 agrees at 13 bases. This clonotype was sampled from a man between 45 and 60 years old in good health. The source material was blood. CDR3 nucleotide sequence: TGTGCCAGCAGCCAAGATCGACTAGCGGGAGGAAATGAGCAGTTCTTC. Amino acid sequence: CASSQDRLAGGNEQFF.